This T cell receptor (beta chain) was retrieved from a study of cytomegalovirus exposure and HLA in healthy donors. Study in general: Previous work identified 120 million or so unique TCR beta sequences from roughly 180 million T cells.

Researchers ran the PCR with 60 Vbeta and 13 Jbeta primers. Assay used: immunoSEQ multiplex PCR; TCRdb lists only in-frame clones, some missing. Of roughly 160,000 clones detected, roughly four fifths appear once; the ten largest clones hold about 4.5%. Germline V gene data show CDR1 as SGHVS and CDR2 as FQNEAQ. V was clipped by 0 bases and J by 5 bases; unmatched bases: 9. This CDR3 contains 17 residues. Source material: PBMCs. The TCR was taken from a man aged 35-49 years in good health and CMV-seronegative. The J gene is TRBJ2-2, the V gene TRBV7-8; 7 bases map to TRBD2. CDR3 region: CASSLAMSQRGTGELFF. In DNA form, the CDR3 reads TGTGCCAGCAGCTTAGCGATGTCCCAGCGGGGAACCGGGGAGCTGTTTTTT.